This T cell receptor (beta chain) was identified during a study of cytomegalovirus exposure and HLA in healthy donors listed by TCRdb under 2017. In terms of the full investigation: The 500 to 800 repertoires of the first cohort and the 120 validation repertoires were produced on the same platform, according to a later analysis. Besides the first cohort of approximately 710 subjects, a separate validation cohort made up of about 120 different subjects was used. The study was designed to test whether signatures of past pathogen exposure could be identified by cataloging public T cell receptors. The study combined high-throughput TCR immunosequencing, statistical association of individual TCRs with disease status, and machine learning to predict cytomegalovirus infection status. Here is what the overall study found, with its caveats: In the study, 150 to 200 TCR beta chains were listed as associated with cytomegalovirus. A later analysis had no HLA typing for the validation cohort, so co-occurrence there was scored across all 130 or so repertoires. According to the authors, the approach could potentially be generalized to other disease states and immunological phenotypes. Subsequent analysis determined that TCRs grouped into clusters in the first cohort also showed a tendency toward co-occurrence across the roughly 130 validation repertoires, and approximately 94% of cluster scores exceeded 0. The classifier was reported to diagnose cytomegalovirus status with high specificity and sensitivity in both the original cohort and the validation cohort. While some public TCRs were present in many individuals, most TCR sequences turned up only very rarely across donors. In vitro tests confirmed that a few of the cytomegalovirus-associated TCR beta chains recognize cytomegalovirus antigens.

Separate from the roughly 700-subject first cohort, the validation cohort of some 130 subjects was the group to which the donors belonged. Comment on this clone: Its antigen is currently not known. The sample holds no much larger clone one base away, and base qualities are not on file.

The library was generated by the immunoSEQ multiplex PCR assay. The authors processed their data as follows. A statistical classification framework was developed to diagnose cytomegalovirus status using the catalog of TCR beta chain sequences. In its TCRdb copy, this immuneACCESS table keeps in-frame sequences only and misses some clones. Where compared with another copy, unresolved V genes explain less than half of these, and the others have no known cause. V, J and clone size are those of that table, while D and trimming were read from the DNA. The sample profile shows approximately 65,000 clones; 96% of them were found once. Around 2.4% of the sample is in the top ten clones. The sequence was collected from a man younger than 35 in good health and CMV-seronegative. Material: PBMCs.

The CDR3 region: CASSRDRYGYTF. The DNA sequence is given as TGTGCCAGCAGCAGGGACAGATATGGCTACACCTTC. The rearranged segments are TRBV6-1 and TRBJ1-2; TRBD1 matches 7 bases in the middle. The CDR3, cysteine through phenylalanine, is 12 amino acids long. Only the CDR3 part of the read is kept: 36 bases, read in frame from the first base. Trimmed from V: 6 bases; trimmed from J: 5 bases; junction bases lacking a gene match: 3. Sequences MNHNS (CDR1) and SASEGT (CDR2) are obtained from the germline V gene.